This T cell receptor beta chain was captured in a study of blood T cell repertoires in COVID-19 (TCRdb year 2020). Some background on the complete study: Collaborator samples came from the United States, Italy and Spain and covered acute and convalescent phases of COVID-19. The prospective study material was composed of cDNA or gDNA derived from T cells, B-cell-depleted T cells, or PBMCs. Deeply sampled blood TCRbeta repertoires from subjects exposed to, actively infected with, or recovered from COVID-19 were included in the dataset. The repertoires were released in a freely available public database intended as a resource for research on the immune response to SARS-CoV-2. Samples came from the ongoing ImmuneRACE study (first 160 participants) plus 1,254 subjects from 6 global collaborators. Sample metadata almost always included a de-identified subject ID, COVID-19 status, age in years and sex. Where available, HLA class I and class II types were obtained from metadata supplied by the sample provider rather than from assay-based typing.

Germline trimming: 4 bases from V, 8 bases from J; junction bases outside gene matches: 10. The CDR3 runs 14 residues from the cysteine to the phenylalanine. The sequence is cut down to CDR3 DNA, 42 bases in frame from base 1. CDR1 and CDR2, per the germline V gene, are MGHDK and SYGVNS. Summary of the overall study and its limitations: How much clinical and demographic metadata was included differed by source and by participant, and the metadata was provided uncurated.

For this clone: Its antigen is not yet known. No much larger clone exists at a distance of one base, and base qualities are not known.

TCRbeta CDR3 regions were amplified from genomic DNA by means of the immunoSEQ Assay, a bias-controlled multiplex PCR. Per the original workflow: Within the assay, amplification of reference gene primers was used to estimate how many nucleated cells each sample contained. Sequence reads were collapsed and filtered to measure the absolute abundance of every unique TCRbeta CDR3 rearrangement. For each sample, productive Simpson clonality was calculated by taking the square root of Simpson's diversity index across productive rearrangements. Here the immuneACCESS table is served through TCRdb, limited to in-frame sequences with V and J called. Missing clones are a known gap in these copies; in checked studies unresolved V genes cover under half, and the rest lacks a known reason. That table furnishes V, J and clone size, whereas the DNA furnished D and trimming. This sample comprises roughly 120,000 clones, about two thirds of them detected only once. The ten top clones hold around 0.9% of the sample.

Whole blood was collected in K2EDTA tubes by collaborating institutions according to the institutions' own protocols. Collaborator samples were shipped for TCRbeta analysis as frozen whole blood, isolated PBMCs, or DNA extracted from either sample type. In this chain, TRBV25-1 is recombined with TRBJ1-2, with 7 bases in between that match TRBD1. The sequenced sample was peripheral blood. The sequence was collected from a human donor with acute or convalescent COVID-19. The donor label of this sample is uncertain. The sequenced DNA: TGTGCCAGCAGTGTCGGGGGACAGACTCGGGGCTACACCTTC. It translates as CASSVGGQTRGYTF.